Presented here are 18 T cell receptor beta chains from one specimen sequenced in a study of control samples from healthy donors and cancer patients. Some clones are missing from TCRdb's copy, which holds only in-frame ones; the method was immunoSEQ multiplex PCR. The table shows 150,000 or so clones, with 88% occurring only once. Material for sequencing was blood. The origin of the receptors is a man in his late teens or twenties in good health.

V and J are TRBV27 and TRBJ2-1, with a weak D call TRBD1 (6 bases). Germline V lookup: CDR1 MNHEY, CDR2 SMNVEV (reference sequence). CDR3 length: 12 residues. V was cut by 4 bases and J by 9 bases, with 10 bases left in between. This CDR3 reads CASSSTGIEQFF. Written as DNA, the CDR3 is TGTGCCAGCAGTTCGACAGGTATTGAGCAGTTCTTC.

This CDR3 reads CASSRAFRNSPLHF. CDR3 coding DNA: TGTGCCAGTAGTAGGGCCTTCCGAAATTCACCCCTCCACTTT. V gene TRBV19 combines with J gene TRBJ1-6; D is uncertain. Germline loops: CDR1 LNHDA, CDR2 SQIVND (reference sequence). CDR3 size: 14 residues. V dropped 4 bases and J dropped 7 bases, with 11 bases sitting between them.

The V call is TRBV18, the J call TRBJ2-3, with TRBD2 matching over 7 bases. In germline, CDR1 is KGHSH, CDR2 LQKENI. CDR3 size: 15 residues. V dropped 0 bases and J dropped 3; count of bases not matched to a gene: 3. The CDR3 bases are TGTGCCAGCTCACCACCAGTCGGGAGGACAGATACGCAGTATTTT. Protein product: CASSPPVGRTDTQYF.

This chain joins TRBV5-1 and TRBJ2-5; TRBD2 agrees at 10 bases. Looked up from germline, CDR1 is SGHRS and CDR2 is YFSETQ. The CDR3 extends over 15 amino acids. The V gene end was trimmed by 4 bases and the J gene end by 4 bases; junction bases not matched to a gene: 7. CDR3 coding DNA: TGCGCCAGCAGCATCAGCGGGGGGGCCAGAGAGACCCAGTACTTC. Its translation: CASSISGGARETQYF.

The chain joins TRBV5-6 to TRBJ1-6, with unresolved D. CDR1 SGHDT and CDR2 YYEEEE come from the germline V gene. Trimming cost V 4 bases and J 0 bases, with 11 bases left between them. The CDR3 sequence is 16 residues long. CDR3 loop: CASSQGQSSYNSPLHF. The CDR3 nucleotides are TGTGCCAGCAGCCAAGGCCAGAGCTCCTATAATTCACCCCTCCACTTT.

In its sample, this clone was seen once. The chain combines TRBV19 with TRBJ2-1; 10 bases are a match to TRBD1. The CDR3 covers 16 residues. V lost 4 bases to trimming and J lost 5 bases; unmatched junction nucleotides: 8. CDR1 is LNHDA and CDR2 is SQIVND in the germline V gene (reference sequence). CDR3 protein: CASSTGTGVTHNEQFF. The DNA for the CDR3 is TGTGCCAGTAGTACCGGGACAGGGGTTACCCACAATGAGCAGTTCTTC.

The chain is built from TRBV7-9 and TRBJ2-7, with D possibly being TRBD1 or TRBD2 (5 bases each). CDR1 and CDR2 from the germline V gene are SEHNR and FQNEAQ (reference sequence). V was shortened by 3 bases and J by 0 bases, with 12 bases between the two germline ends. CDR3 size: 15 residues. The CDR3 nucleotides are TGTGCCAGCAGCTTGGGGGACGCGAGCTCCTACGAGCAGTACTTC. Translated: CASSLGDASSYEQYF. The complete variable domain, with remaining parts taken from reference TRBV7-9 and TRBJ2-7, reads DTGVSQNPRHKITKRGQNVTFRCDPISEHNRLYWYRQTLGQGPEFLTYFQNEAQLEKSRLLSDRFSAERPKGSFSTLEIQRTEQGDSAMYLCASSLGDASSYEQYFGPGTRLTVT.

The chain couples TRBV5-4 to TRBJ2-3; 7 positions match TRBD2. Germline CDR1 reads SGHNT; CDR2 reads YYREEE (reference sequence). J gave up 1 base and V 3 bases, and 5 bases lay outside the gene matches. This CDR3 spans 15 amino acids. In DNA, the CDR3 is TGTGCCAGCAGCTCGGGAGGCGGGGGCACAGATACGCAGTATTTT. Protein sequence: CASSSGGGGTDTQYF.

The V gene is TRBV6-1, the J gene TRBJ2-2; no clear D. V was shortened by 2 bases and J by 0 bases, with 13 bases between the two germline ends. This CDR3 has 17 amino acids. Germline V gene lookup returns CDR1 MNHNS and CDR2 SASEGT. The CDR3 sequence: CASSERWGDANTGELFF. The CDR3 DNA reads TGTGCCAGCAGTGAACGTTGGGGTGATGCGAACACCGGGGAGCTGTTTTTT.

Here the CDR3 reads CASISQFWGRSDSPLHF. Here the CDR3 DNA reads TGTGCCAGCATATCACAATTCTGGGGGAGATCGGATTCACCCCTCCACTTT. The rearrangement uses TRBV28 and TRBJ1-6; D possibly corresponds to TRBD1 (5 bases). Germline assignment: CDR1 MDHEN and CDR2 SYDVKM. V lost 7 bases, J lost 8 bases, and 24 bases lay in between. The CDR3 runs 17 residues.

The sample holds one count of this clone. The rearrangement uses TRBV19 and TRBJ1-1; tentatively, D is TRBD1 (6 bases). Germline CDR1 is LNHDA and CDR2 is SQIVND (reference sequence). The CDR3 has 17 amino acids. The V end was cut by 3 bases, the J end by 0 bases, with 17 bases between. CDR3 amino acids: CASSIGGSGQLNTEAFF. CDR3 nucleotides: TGTGCCAGTAGTATTGGTGGGTCGGGACAACTGAACACTGAAGCTTTCTTT.

The V gene is TRBV29-1, the J gene TRBJ1-2; D perhaps matches TRBD1 (6 bases). The CDR3 runs 13 residues. Germline CDR1 reads SQVTM; CDR2 reads ANQGSEA. The V and J ends lost 6 bases and 1 base respectively, with 12 bases between them. CDR3 nucleotide sequence: TGCAGCGTGAATGACAGGCTTAACTATGGCTACACCTTC. Protein product: CSVNDRLNYGYTF. The entire variable domain, with the rest obtained from reference TRBV29-1 and TRBJ1-2, is as follows: SAVISQKPSRDICQRGTSLTIQCQVDSQVTMMFWYRQQPGQSLTLIATANQGSEATYESGFVIDKFPISRPNLTFSTLTVSNMSPEDSSIYLCSVNDRLNYGYTFGSGTRLTVV.

The chain uses TRBV11-2 and TRBJ2-3; possible D gene TRBD1, 6 bases. CDR3 size: 12 residues. The germline CDR1 and CDR2 sequences are SGHAT and FQNNGV. V was cut by 8 bases and J by 1 base, with 7 bases left in between. CDR3 protein: CASRTGTDTQYF. CDR3 DNA: TGTGCCAGCCGGACAGGCACAGATACGCAGTATTTT.

This chain uses TRBV19 with TRBJ2-3; D ambiguous. The germline gives CDR1 LNHDA, CDR2 SQIVND (reference sequence). The CDR3 runs to 17 residues. V lost 4 bases to trimming and J lost 0 bases, with 17 bases between them. The CDR3 protein is CASSKLPRDPSTDTQYF. The CDR3 DNA follows: TGTGCCAGTAGTAAGCTACCTCGAGACCCTAGCACAGATACGCAGTATTTT. The full variable domain, completed using reference TRBV19 and TRBJ2-3, is DGGITQSPKYLFRKEGQNVTLSCEQNLNHDAMYWYRQDPGQGLRLIYYSQIVNDFQKGDIAEGYSVSREKKESFPLTVTSAQKNPTAFYLCASSKLPRDPSTDTQYFGPGTRLTVL.

This chain joins TRBV28 and TRBJ2-7, with 8 bases identical to TRBD2. The CDR3 extends over 15 amino acids. Per the germline V gene, CDR1 is MDHEN and CDR2 is SYDVKM. With 7 bases clipped from V and 1 base from J, the junction kept 9 bases outside the gene matches. The CDR3, as DNA: TGTGCCAGCACCTTAGCGGGGACACCTTCCTACGAGCAGTACTTC. It encodes CASTLAGTPSYEQYF.

The rearrangement links TRBV7-2 to TRBJ2-1; D gene unclear. Trimming left V 3 bases short and J 15 bases short, with 15 bases between. Germline V gives CDR1 SGHTA, CDR2 FQGNSA. This CDR3 contains 12 residues. The CDR3 region is CASSFSLKDPFF. The CDR3 DNA is TGTGCCAGCAGCTTTTCTCTGAAGGATCCGTTCTTC.

The gene calls are TRBV6-4 and TRBJ2-5; 11 bases line up with TRBD2. In germline, CDR1 is MRHNA, CDR2 SNTAGT. The junction had 6 bases not matched to a gene; V was cut back by 4 bases and J by 5 bases. The CDR3 runs to 15 residues. The CDR3 region is CASSASGTSGETQYF. The CDR3 nucleotides are TGTGCCAGCAGTGCCTCCGGGACTAGCGGCGAGACCCAGTACTTC.

The V gene is TRBV9, the J gene TRBJ1-2, with TRBD1 matching 10 bases. J lost 4 bases, V lost 3 bases, and 12 bases had no gene match. Germline assignment: CDR1 SGDLS and CDR2 YYNGEE. CDR3 length: 17 residues. Here the CDR3 reads CASSADDRTGGSYGYTF. The CDR3 bases are TGTGCCAGCAGCGCCGACGACCGGACAGGGGGGAGCTATGGCTACACCTTC.